This T cell receptor beta chain is from a study of blood T cell repertoires in COVID-19. Study information: Nucleic acid was either cDNA or gDNA, and it came from T cells, B-cell-depleted T cells, or PBMCs.

The Seattle patients joined while their infection was active and were tracked longitudinally afterward. Study processing details: Amplified reference gene primers provided the basis for estimating nucleated cell counts. Using immunoSEQ multiplex PCR, the repertoire was profiled, and TCRdb retains in-frame clones only, with some absent. From that table come the V and J calls and clone size; the DNA was used to work out D and trimming. The table includes 200,000 to 250,000 clones, 80% to 85% detected once. V was clipped by 2 bases and J by 4 bases; unmatched bases: 4. This CDR3 has 14 amino acids. CDR1 and CDR2 (germline): MGHDK, SYGVNS.

The TCR sequence derives from a woman in her sixties or seventies with COVID-19, enrolled during active disease. The J gene is TRBJ2-7, the V gene TRBV25-1; 8 bases map to TRBD2. Sample: peripheral blood. This CDR3 is CASSEPGGRYEQYF. The CDR3 nucleotides read TGTGCCAGCAGTGAACCGGGAGGGCGGTACGAGCAGTACTTC.